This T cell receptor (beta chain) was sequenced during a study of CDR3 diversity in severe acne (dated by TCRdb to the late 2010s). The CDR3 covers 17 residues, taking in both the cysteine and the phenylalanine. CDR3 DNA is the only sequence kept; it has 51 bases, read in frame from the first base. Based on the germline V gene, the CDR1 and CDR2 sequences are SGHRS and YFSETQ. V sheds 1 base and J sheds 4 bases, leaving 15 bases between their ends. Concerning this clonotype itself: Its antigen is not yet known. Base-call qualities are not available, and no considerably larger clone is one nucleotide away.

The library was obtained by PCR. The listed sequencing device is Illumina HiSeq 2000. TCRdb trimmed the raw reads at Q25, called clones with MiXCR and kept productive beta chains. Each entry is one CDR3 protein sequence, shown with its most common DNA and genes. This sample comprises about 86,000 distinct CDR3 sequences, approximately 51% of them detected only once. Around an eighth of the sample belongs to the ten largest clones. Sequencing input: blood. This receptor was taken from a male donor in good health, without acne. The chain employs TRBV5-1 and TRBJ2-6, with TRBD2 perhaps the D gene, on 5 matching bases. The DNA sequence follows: TGCGCCAGCAGCTTGTCTTGGACTCCCTCCGGGGCCAACGTCCTGACTTTC. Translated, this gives CASSLSWTPSGANVLTF.